This T cell receptor beta chain was captured by sequencing in a study of shared clonotypes between healthy human individuals. The assay was immunoSEQ multiplex PCR, and TCRdb's table has in-frame clones only and misses some. The data show approximately 1,500,000 clones, with 95% to 99% seen just once and roughly 0.4% held by the top ten. The CDR3 loop spans 15 amino acids. With V trimmed by 2 bases and J by 3 bases, 3 bases remained unmatched. Germline CDR1 is KGHSH and CDR2 is LQKENI. As concerns this clone: Additional DNA sequences in this sample encode the identical CDR3.

The rearrangement joins TRBV18 to TRBJ2-7, with 11 bases lining up with TRBD2. The clonotype originates from a man aged 25 to 45 in good health. Sequencing was done on a sample of naive CD4+ T cells sorted from blood. As for subset: CD45RA+ positively selected. CDR3 bases: TGTGCCAGCTCACCAGGGACTAGCGGAAACTACGAGCAGTACTTC. As protein: CASSPGTSGNYEQYF. The full variable domain, completed using reference TRBV18 and TRBJ2-7, is NAGVMQNPRHLVRRRGQEARLRCSPMKGHSHVYWYRQLPEEGLKFMVYLQKENIIDESGMPKERFSAEFPKEGPSILRIQQVVRGDSAAYFCASSPGTSGNYEQYFGPGTRLTVT.